The 15 T cell receptor beta chains below all came from one sample that was sequenced in a study of control samples from healthy donors and cancer patients. Sequencing was performed with immunoSEQ multiplex PCR; in TCRdb, only in-frame clones are kept and a portion is missing. The repertoire holds tens of thousands of clones, with about 90% as singletons. Sequenced sample: blood. These receptors originate from a woman between 45 and 65 years old in good health.

V is TRBV5-1 and J is TRBJ2-1; D is uncertain. Germline V gene data show CDR1 as SGHRS and CDR2 as YFSETQ. The CDR3 extends over 16 amino acids. Trimming removed 5 bases at V and 3 bases at J, with 18 bases between. CDR3 amino acids: CASRITLSSYYNEQFF. CDR3 in DNA: TGCGCCAGCAGGATCACCTTATCCTCTTACTACAATGAGCAGTTCTTC.

The V call is TRBV6-6, the J call TRBJ2-3, with D possibly TRBD1 on 6 matching bases. Trimming took off 10 bases at V and 2 bases at J, with 31 bases between the two ends. The CDR3 spans 19 residues. In germline, CDR1 is MNHNY, CDR2 SVGAGI (reference sequence). CDR3 amino acids: CATNYKFTGGAFATDTQYF. CDR3 in DNA: TGTGCCACCAACTACAAATTTACTGGGGGCGCGTTTGCCACAGATACGCAGTATTTT.

This clone has a handful of counts. V gene TRBV10-3 combines with J gene TRBJ2-7, with D possibly being TRBD2 (6 bases). CDR3 length: 16 amino acids. Deletions cut 3 bases from V and 5 bases from J, with 20 bases between. The V gene's germline CDR1 is ENHRY and CDR2 SYGVKD. The CDR3 DNA reads TGTGCCATCAGTGACTATGCGCGGGGTGGTTTCGACGAGCAGTACTTC. Translating gives CAISDYARGGFDEQYF.

The chain couples TRBV7-9 to TRBJ2-7; 9 bases match TRBD2. V dropped 2 bases and J dropped 1; count of bases not matched to a gene: 9. Germline assignment: CDR1 SEHNR and CDR2 FQNEAQ (reference sequence). The CDR3 spans 17 residues. Here the CDR3 reads CASSLRGSTSGSYEQYF. The CDR3 nucleotides are TGTGCCAGCAGCTTAAGGGGGTCGACTAGCGGATCCTACGAGCAGTACTTC.

V is TRBV4-1 and J is TRBJ1-1; no firm D call. V was cut by 1 base and J by 6 bases, with 15 bases left in between. From germline, CDR1 is MGHRA and CDR2 YSYEKL. The CDR3 consists of 15 residues. Here the CDR3 reads CASSQGAGPFSEAFF. CDR3 DNA sequence: TGCGCCAGCAGCCAAGGGGCAGGCCCATTCTCTGAAGCTTTCTTT.

The V and J genes are TRBV5-1 and TRBJ1-5; 7 bases map to TRBD1. With 4 bases clipped from V and 4 bases from J, the junction kept 11 bases outside the gene matches. Germline loops: CDR1 SGHRS, CDR2 YFSETQ. The CDR3 is 16 residues long. The CDR3 nucleotides are TGCGCCAGCAGCCCCGGGGAGGGGGCTCCTAATCAGCCCCAGCATTTT. Translation gives CASSPGEGAPNQPQHF.

CDR3 residues: CAWSVAQGLGNTF. The CDR3 DNA is TGTGCCTGGAGTGTTGCACAGGGTTTAGGTAACACCTTC. V and J are TRBV30 and TRBJ1-2, with D possibly TRBD1 on 6 matching bases. V dropped 0 bases and J dropped 12 bases, with 17 bases sitting between them. CDR1 is GTSNPN and CDR2 is SVGIG in the germline V gene (reference sequence). The CDR3 loop spans 13 amino acids.

This clone is a singleton in its sample. The chain carries TRBV5-4 and TRBJ2-5; D is tentatively TRBD1 or TRBD2 (5 bases each). The germline gives CDR1 SGHNT, CDR2 YYREEE (reference sequence). The CDR3 has 16 amino acids. V was shortened by 4 bases and J by 9 bases, with 25 bases between the two germline ends. The CDR3 spells CASSALNRDGSAAQYF. The CDR3 DNA reads as TGTGCCAGCAGCGCGTTGAACCGGGACGGAAGTGCGGCCCAGTACTTC.

J is TRBJ1-5 and V is TRBV19; D unresolved. The CDR3 consists of 14 residues. The V and J ends lost 7 bases and 3 bases respectively, with 13 bases between them. Germline V gene lookup returns CDR1 LNHDA and CDR2 SQIVND (reference sequence). The CDR3 DNA reads as TGTGCCAGTACCCCGAGAGGTCCCAATCAGCCCCAGCATTTT. It encodes CASTPRGPNQPQHF.

The rearrangement links TRBV3-1 (or the pseudogene TRBV3-2) to TRBJ2-1; D ambiguous. Germline loops: CDR1 LGHDT, CDR2 YNNKEL (reference sequence). Trimming stripped 4 bases from V and 0 bases from J, with 10 bases between. The CDR3 has 15 residues. The CDR3 loop reads CASSLTPSSYNEQFF. In DNA form, the CDR3 reads TGTGCCAGCAGCCTTACACCGAGCTCCTACAATGAGCAGTTCTTC.

The chain recombines TRBV18 with TRBJ1-3; tentative D call: TRBD1 (5 bases). The V end was cut by 6 bases, the J end by 0 bases, with 12 bases between. This CDR3 has 15 residues. Germline CDR1 reads KGHSH; CDR2 reads LQKENI. In DNA, the CDR3 is TGTGCCAGCTCGGAGACAGCTAGCTCTGGAAACACCATATATTTT. Its translation: CASSETASSGNTIYF. Complete variable domain (other parts from reference TRBV18 and TRBJ1-3): NAGVMQNPRHLVRRRGQEARLRCSPMKGHSHVYWYRQLPEEGLKFMVYLQKENIIDESGMPKERFSAEFPKEGPSILRIQQVVRGDSAAYFCASSETASSGNTIYFGEGSWLTVV.

V is TRBV3-1 (or the pseudogene TRBV3-2) and J is TRBJ1-2, with TRBD1 matching 9 bases. The length of the CDR3 is 15 residues. The V segment lost 2 bases and the J segment 0 bases; nucleotides outside the gene matches: 1. Germline V gives CDR1 LGHDT, CDR2 YNNKEL (reference sequence). The CDR3 nucleotides read TGTGCCAGCAGCCAACGGACAGGGGCTAACTATGGCTACACCTTC. Residues: CASSQRTGANYGYTF.

Here the CDR3 DNA reads TGCAGCGTTCTGGATTTCCCTGAAGCTTTCTTT. This sequence encodes CSVLDFPEAFF. V and J are TRBV29-1 and TRBJ1-1; no definite D call. Trimming pared 5 bases from V and 6 bases from J, leaving 10 bases between. CDR3 length: 11 amino acids. Germline V gene data show CDR1 as SQVTM and CDR2 as ANQGSEA.

The rearrangement uses TRBV6-6 and TRBJ2-7; D gene ambiguous. CDR1 and CDR2 (germline): MNHNY, SVGAGI (reference sequence). V dropped 4 bases and J dropped 3 bases, with 13 bases sitting between them. The CDR3 runs 14 residues. The CDR3 loop reads CASSSPPDGYEQYF. CDR3 sequence (DNA): TGTGCCAGCAGTTCCCCTCCCGACGGCTACGAGCAGTACTTC.

The rearrangement links TRBV5-1 to TRBJ2-2, with TRBD2 identical over 7 bases. The CDR3 consists of 16 residues. The trim removed 6 bases at V and 4 bases at J, leaving 12 bases unmatched. Germline loops: CDR1 SGHRS, CDR2 YFSETQ. CDR3: CASNHDRAGTTGELFF. The CDR3 DNA sequence: TGCGCCAGCAACCACGACAGAGCGGGAACCACCGGGGAGCTGTTTTTT.